Following are 10 T cell receptor beta chains from one sample sequenced in a study of OX40 agonist ivuxolimab in advanced cancers. Libraries were prepared through the immunoSEQ multiplex PCR assay. TCRdb took over this immuneACCESS table, retaining in-frame rearrangements with V and J assigned. Such tables are incomplete; in checked studies, under half of the missing clones stem from an unresolved V gene, and the remainder is unexplained. Recorded for this sample are tens of thousands of clones; over 80% of them occurred a single time. The ten biggest clones cover 5.4% of the sample. Source: CD4+ or CD8+ T cells sorted from blood, taken in a trial of the OX40 agonist ivuxolimab. Every receptor here comes from an adult with an advanced solid tumor such as melanoma, head and neck, liver or kidney cancer.

The chain carries TRBV28 and TRBJ2-1, with D tentatively TRBD1 or TRBD2 (5 bases each). Trimming removed 6 bases from V and 3 bases from J, with 15 bases in between. The CDR3 sequence is 15 residues long. CDR1 is MDHEN and CDR2 is SYDVKM in the germline V gene. CDR3 in DNA: TGTGCCAGCAGGGGACCCCGGGGATTCTACAATGAGCAGTTCTTC. Translated, it gives CASRGPRGFYNEQFF.

V gene TRBV4-1 combines with J gene TRBJ2-2; 9 bases line up with TRBD2. There are 18 residues in the CDR3. Germline V gene data show CDR1 as MGHRA and CDR2 as YSYEKL. Trimming took 2 bases from V and 7 from J; bases not matched to a gene: 14. The CDR3 is CASSQKTSGGSGIGELFF. The CDR3 region has the DNA TGCGCCAGCAGCCAAAAGACTAGCGGAGGGAGTGGTATCGGGGAGCTGTTTTTT.

The chain is built from TRBV6-1 and TRBJ2-3; no clear D gene. The CDR3 covers 13 residues. V dropped 7 bases and J dropped 2 bases, with 10 bases sitting between them. Per the germline V gene, CDR1 is MNHNS and CDR2 is SASEGT. CDR3 sequence reads: CASIKDPTDTQYF. As DNA, the CDR3 is TGTGCCAGCATTAAAGACCCCACAGATACGCAGTATTTT.

The chain recombines TRBV7-9 with TRBJ2-4; D remains ambiguous. The CDR3 is made up of 14 amino acids. V shed 0 bases and J shed 7 bases, with 10 bases lying between them. Per the germline V gene, CDR1 is SEHNR and CDR2 is FQNEAQ (reference sequence). The CDR3 reads CASSLASEQNIQYF. CDR3 nucleotide sequence: TGTGCCAGCAGCTTAGCGTCGGAGCAGAACATTCAGTACTTC.

This clone was observed once. The J gene is TRBJ1-5, the V gene TRBV7-9; unclear D gene. The CDR3 has 14 residues. The V gene's germline CDR1 is SEHNR and CDR2 FQNEAQ (reference sequence). Trimming shortened V by 5 bases and J by 0 bases, and 8 bases separated the two germline ends. The CDR3 loop is CASSPRDSNQPQHF. The CDR3 bases are TGTGCCAGCAGCCCGAGGGATAGCAATCAGCCCCAGCATTTT.

The chain combines TRBV19 with TRBJ2-1, with D possibly TRBD1 on 5 matching bases. The CDR3 is 18 residues long. The germline CDR1 and CDR2 sequences are LNHDA and SQIVND (reference sequence). Deletions cut 3 bases from V and 0 bases from J, with 18 bases between. This chain's CDR3 is CASSMGRQLTHSYNEQFF. The CDR3 DNA follows: TGTGCCAGTAGTATGGGGCGGCAGCTTACTCACTCCTACAATGAGCAGTTCTTC.

The chain has TRBV10-3 and TRBJ1-5; tentatively, D is TRBD1 (5 bases). The CDR3 length is 13 residues. V dropped 4 bases and J dropped 3 bases, with 7 bases sitting between them. Germline V gives CDR1 ENHRY, CDR2 SYGVKD. CDR3 sequence reads: CAISGGDNQPQHF. The CDR3 DNA reads as TGTGCCATCAGTGGGGGGGACAATCAGCCCCAGCATTTT.

The chain recombines TRBV5-4 with TRBJ1-1; D is possibly TRBD1 (6 bases). V gave up 5 bases and J gave up 1 base, with 9 bases separating them. This CDR3 has 13 amino acids. CDR1 SGHNT and CDR2 YYREEE come from the germline V gene (reference sequence). The CDR3 nucleotides read TGTGCCAGCAGATCGGACAGGAACACTGAAGCTTTCTTT. It codes for CASRSDRNTEAFF.

This rearrangement joins TRBV19 to TRBJ1-2; D perhaps matches TRBD1 (5 bases). Per the germline V gene, CDR1 is LNHDA and CDR2 is SQIVND (reference sequence). Deletions cut 3 bases from V and 0 bases from J, with 11 bases between. The CDR3 has 15 residues. CDR3 sequence: CASSIPRTTNYGYTF. The DNA of the CDR3 is TGTGCCAGTAGTATCCCCCGGACAACTAACTATGGCTACACCTTC. Full variable domain (outside the CDR3, taken from reference TRBV19 and TRBJ1-2): DGGITQSPKYLFRKEGQNVTLSCEQNLNHDAMYWYRQDPGQGLRLIYYSQIVNDFQKGDIAEGYSVSREKKESFPLTVTSAQKNPTAFYLCASSIPRTTNYGYTFGSGTRLTVV.

This clone was found once. The rearrangement joins TRBV18 to TRBJ2-7; 12 bases match TRBD2. The CDR3 has 16 amino acids. V shed 1 base, J shed 3 bases, and the junction held 4 bases outside the gene matches. CDR1 is KGHSH, CDR2 LQKENI, per germline. The CDR3 region is CASSPHPTSGSYEQYF. The CDR3 bases are TGTGCCAGCTCACCACACCCGACTAGCGGGAGCTACGAGCAGTACTTC.